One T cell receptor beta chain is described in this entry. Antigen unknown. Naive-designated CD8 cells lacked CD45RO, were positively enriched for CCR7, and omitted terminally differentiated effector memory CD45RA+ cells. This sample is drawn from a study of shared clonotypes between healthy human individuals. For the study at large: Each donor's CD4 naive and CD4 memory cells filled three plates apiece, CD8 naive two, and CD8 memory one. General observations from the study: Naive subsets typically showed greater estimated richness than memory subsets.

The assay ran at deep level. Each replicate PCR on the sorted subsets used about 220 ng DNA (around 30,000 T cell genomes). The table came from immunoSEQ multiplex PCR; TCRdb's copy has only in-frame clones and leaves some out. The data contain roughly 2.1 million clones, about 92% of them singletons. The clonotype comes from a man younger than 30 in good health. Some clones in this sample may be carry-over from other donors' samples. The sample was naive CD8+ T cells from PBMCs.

As DNA, the CDR3 is TGTGCCAGTAGTATAGATAGGCGGAGGCAGTACTTC. This encodes CASSIDRRRQYF. The rearrangement joins TRBV19 to TRBJ2-4; a weak D match, TRBD2 (5 bases). The CDR3 has 12 residues. The ends were cut back, 0 bases at V and 13 bases at J, with 10 bases in the middle. Germline V CDR1 and CDR2: LNHDA, SQIVND (reference sequence).